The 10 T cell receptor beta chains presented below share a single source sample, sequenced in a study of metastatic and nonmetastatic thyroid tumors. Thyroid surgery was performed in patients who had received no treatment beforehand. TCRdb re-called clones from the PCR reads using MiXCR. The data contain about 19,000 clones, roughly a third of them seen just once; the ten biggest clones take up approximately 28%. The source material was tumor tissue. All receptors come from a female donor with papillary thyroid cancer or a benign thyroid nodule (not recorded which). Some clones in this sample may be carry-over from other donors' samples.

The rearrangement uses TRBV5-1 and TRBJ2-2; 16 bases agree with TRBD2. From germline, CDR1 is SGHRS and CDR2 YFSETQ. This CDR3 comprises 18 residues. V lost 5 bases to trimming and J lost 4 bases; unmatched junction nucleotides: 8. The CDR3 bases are TGCGCCAGCAGGCAACCGGGACTAGCGGGAGGGAGCACCGGGGAGCTGTTTTTT. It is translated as CASRQPGLAGGSTGELFF.

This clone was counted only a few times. As DNA, the CDR3 is TGTGCCAGCAAATCAGGGGTTCACACAGATACGCAGTATTTT. Amino acids: CASKSGVHTDTQYF. The chain joins TRBV2 to TRBJ2-3, with D perhaps matching TRBD1 (6 bases). Trimming stripped 7 bases from V and 2 bases from J, with 13 bases between. The CDR3 runs 14 residues. The germline V gene has CDR1 SNHLY and CDR2 FYNNEI. The entire variable domain, with the rest obtained from reference TRBV2 and TRBJ2-3, is as follows: EPEVTQTPSHQVTQMGQEVILRCVPISNHLYFYWYRQILGQKVEFLVSFYNNEISEKSEIFDDQFSVERPDGSNFTLKIRSTKLEDSAMYFCASKSGVHTDTQYFGPGTRLTVL.

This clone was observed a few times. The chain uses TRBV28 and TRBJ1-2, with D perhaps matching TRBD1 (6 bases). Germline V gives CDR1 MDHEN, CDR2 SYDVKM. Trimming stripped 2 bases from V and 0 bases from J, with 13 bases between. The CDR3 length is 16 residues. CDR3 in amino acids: CASSLGGLMTNYGYTF. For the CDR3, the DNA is TGTGCCAGCAGTTTAGGGGGCCTGATGACTAACTATGGCTACACCTTC.

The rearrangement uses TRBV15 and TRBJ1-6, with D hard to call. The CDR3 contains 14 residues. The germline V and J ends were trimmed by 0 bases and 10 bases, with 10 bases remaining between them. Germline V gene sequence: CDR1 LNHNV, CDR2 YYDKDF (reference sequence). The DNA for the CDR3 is TGTGCCACCAGCAGAGAAGTTCTTAGATCACCCCTCCACTTT. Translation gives CATSREVLRSPLHF.

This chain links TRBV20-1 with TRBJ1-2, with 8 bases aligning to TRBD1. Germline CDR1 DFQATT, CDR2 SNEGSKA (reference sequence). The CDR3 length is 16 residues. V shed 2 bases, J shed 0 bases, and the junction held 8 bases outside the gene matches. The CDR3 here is CSARPLTGGANYGYTF. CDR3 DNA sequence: TGCAGTGCTAGACCCCTCACAGGGGGAGCTAACTATGGCTACACCTTC.

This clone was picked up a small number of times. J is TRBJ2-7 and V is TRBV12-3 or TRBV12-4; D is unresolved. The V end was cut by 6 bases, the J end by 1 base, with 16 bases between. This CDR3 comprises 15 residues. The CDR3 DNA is TGTGCCAGCAGCTATAGCCGGGTCAGTTCCTACGAGCAGTACTTC. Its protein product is CASSYSRVSSYEQYF.

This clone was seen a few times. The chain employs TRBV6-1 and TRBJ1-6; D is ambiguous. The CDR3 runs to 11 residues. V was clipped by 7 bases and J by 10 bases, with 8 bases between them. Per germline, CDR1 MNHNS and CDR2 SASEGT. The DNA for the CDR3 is TGTGCCAGCACCAGTGGCTCACCCCTCCACTTT. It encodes CASTSGSPLHF.

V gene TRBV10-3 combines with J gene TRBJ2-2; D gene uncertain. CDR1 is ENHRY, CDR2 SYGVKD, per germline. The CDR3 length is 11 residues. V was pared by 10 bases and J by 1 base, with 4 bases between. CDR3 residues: CATWNTGELFF. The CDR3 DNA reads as TGTGCCACCTGGAACACCGGGGAGCTGTTTTTT.

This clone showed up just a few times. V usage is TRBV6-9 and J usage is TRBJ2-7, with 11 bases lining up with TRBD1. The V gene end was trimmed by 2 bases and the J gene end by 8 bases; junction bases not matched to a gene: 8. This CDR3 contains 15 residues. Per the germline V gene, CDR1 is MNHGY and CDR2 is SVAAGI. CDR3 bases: TGTGCCAGCAGTTATACTGGACAGGGGGCGCAGAAGCAGTACTTC. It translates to CASSYTGQGAQKQYF.

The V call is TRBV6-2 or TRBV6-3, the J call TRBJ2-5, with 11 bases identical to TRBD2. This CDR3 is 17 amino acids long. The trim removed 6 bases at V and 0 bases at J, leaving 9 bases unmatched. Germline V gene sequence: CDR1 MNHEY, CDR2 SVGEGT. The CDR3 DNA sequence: TGTGCCAGCAGACCTACCCCTAGCGGGGGGCACCAAGAGACCCAGTACTTC. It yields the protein CASRPTPSGGHQETQYF.